These 11 T cell receptor beta chains were all obtained from the same sample, sequenced in a study of CD8+ T cells in alopecia areata. Extraction and reverse transcription of RNA yielded cDNA as the sequencing template. TCRdb's table, derived via immunoSEQ multiplex PCR, lists solely in-frame clones and lacks some. The sample consists of 150,000 to 180,000 clones, 45% to 60% of them appearing once. Sample: CD8+ T cells sorted from blood, taken at week 0. Source of these receptors: a human donor with alopecia areata.

The gene calls are TRBV5-1 and TRBJ2-1; no definite D call. Germline values: CDR1 SGHRS, CDR2 YFSETQ. V was pared by 1 base and J by 9 bases, with 8 bases between. The CDR3 runs 12 residues. CDR3 DNA: TGCGCCAGCAGCTTGAGGCCCCTTGAGCAGTTCTTC. Amino acids: CASSLRPLEQFF.

This clone was counted at least ten times. The genes are TRBV18 and TRBJ2-7; D is undetermined. The CDR3 covers 13 residues. The V gene lost 2 bases and the J gene lost 5 bases, with 10 bases spanning the gap. Germline assignment: CDR1 KGHSH and CDR2 LQKENI. In nucleotides, the CDR3 is TGTGCCAGCTCACCAATCGGCGACCACGAGCAGTACTTC. This translates into CASSPIGDHEQYF.

The chain links TRBV7-2 to TRBJ1-1, with D unclear. CDR3 length: 15 amino acids. The germline gives CDR1 SGHTA, CDR2 FQGNSA. V lost 1 base to trimming and J lost 1 base, with 10 bases between them. DNA for the CDR3: TGTGCCAGCAGCTTAGTGGTGGGCGGGAACACTGAAGCTTTCTTT. Translation gives CASSLVVGGNTEAFF.

Only a few counts were recorded for this clone. This chain links TRBV5-1 with TRBJ2-7, with a weak D call TRBD1 (5 bases). Deletions cut 2 bases from V and 2 bases from J, with 8 bases between. Germline V gene data show CDR1 as SGHRS and CDR2 as YFSETQ. This CDR3 is 13 amino acids long. In DNA form, the CDR3 reads TGCGCCAGCAGCTTCGACAGAACCTACGAGCAGTACTTC. Its translation: CASSFDRTYEQYF.

This rearrangement joins TRBV7-8 to TRBJ1-2, with 7 nucleotides matching TRBD1. The CDR3 runs 13 residues. V lost 6 bases to trimming and J lost 2 bases; unmatched junction nucleotides: 3. CDR1 is SGHVS and CDR2 is FQNEAQ in the germline V gene. The CDR3 region has the DNA TGTGCCAGCAGAATGGACAGGAACTATGGCTACACCTTC. Its translation: CASRMDRNYGYTF.

This clone was detected only a few times. At the DNA level, this CDR3 is encoded by other sequences in the same sample as well. V gene TRBV4-3 combines with J gene TRBJ2-1; weak D call: TRBD2 (6 bases). The length of the CDR3 is 15 residues. Germline values: CDR1 LGHNA, CDR2 YSLEER. V lost 0 bases to trimming and J lost 3 bases, with 9 bases between them. The CDR3 sequence: CASSQDGGSYNEQFF. CDR3 DNA sequence: TGCGCCAGCAGCCAAGATGGGGGGAGCTACAATGAGCAGTTCTTC.

In this sample, this clone turned up a few times. The V gene is TRBV27, the J gene TRBJ2-7; 8 nucleotides match TRBD2. Per germline, CDR1 MNHEY and CDR2 SMNVEV (reference sequence). The CDR3 extends over 14 amino acids. With V trimmed by 6 bases and J by 4 bases, 8 bases remained unmatched. This CDR3 reads CASRPGLVSYEQYF. CDR3 bases: TGTGCCAGCAGGCCGGGACTAGTATCTTACGAGCAGTACTTC.

This clone was counted only a few times. The chain has TRBV29-1 and TRBJ2-1, with D possibly being TRBD1 (6 bases). Germline lookup yields CDR1 SQVTM and CDR2 ANQGSEA. Between the trimmed V and J ends, which lost 7 bases and 4 bases, there was a span of 20 bases. The CDR3 loop spans 15 amino acids. The CDR3: CSGTAGYDPYNEQFF. CDR3 in DNA: TGCAGCGGGACAGCCGGGTATGACCCATACAATGAGCAGTTCTTC.

V is TRBV30 and J is TRBJ1-1; D uncertain. Germline V lookup: CDR1 GTSNPN, CDR2 SVGIG (reference sequence). Trimming took 4 bases from V and 4 from J, leaving 7 bases between them. The CDR3 extends over 11 amino acids. The CDR3 region has the DNA TGTGCCTGGACCGTGGGCACTGAAGCTTTCTTT. It specifies CAWTVGTEAFF.

The V and J genes are TRBV10-2 and TRBJ2-1, with TRBD2 as a possible D gene (5 bases). Germline V lookup: CDR1 WSHSY, CDR2 SAAADI. Trimming shortened V by 0 bases and J by 8 bases, and 14 bases separated the two germline ends. The CDR3 contains 15 residues. The CDR3 DNA reads as TGCGCCAGCAGTGAGTCGGTTAGTGGAGGATATGAGCAGTTCTTC. Its protein is CASSESVSGGYEQFF.

The chain couples TRBV7-8 to TRBJ1-1; no firm D call. CDR1 is SGHVS, CDR2 FQNEAQ, per germline. The CDR3 is 14 residues long. Trimming stripped 5 bases from V and 0 bases from J, with 10 bases between. CDR3 bases: TGTGCCAGCAGCCACGGAGTCATGAACACTGAAGCTTTCTTT. Its protein is CASSHGVMNTEAFF. Looking up the rest from reference TRBV7-8 and TRBJ1-1 gives the full variable domain: GAGVSQSPRYKVAKRGQDVALRCDPISGHVSLFWYQQALGQGPEFLTYFQNEAQLDKSGLPSDRFFAERPEGSVSTLKIQRTQQEDSAVYLCASSHGVMNTEAFFGQGTRLTVV.